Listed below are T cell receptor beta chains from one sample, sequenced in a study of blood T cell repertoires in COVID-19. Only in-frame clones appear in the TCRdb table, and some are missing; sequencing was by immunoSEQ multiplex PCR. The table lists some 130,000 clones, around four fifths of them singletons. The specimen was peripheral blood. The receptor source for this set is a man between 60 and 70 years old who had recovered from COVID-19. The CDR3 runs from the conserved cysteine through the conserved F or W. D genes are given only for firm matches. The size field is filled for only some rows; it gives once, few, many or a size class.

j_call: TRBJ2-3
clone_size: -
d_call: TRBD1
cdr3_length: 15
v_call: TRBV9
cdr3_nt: TGTGCCAGCAGCAGAAGGGGGCTCTACACAGATACGCAGTATTTT
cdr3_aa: CASSRRGLYTDTQYF

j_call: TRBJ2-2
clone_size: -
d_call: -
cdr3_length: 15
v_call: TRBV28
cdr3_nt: TGTGCCAGCAGTCTTGACAGGCTATCTACCGGGGAGCTGTTTTTT
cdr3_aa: CASSLDRLSTGELFF

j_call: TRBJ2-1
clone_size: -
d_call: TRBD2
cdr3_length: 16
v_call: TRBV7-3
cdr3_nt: TGTGCCAGCAGCCTTCTCGGGGAGGGCTCCTACAATGAGCAGTTCTTC
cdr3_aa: CASSLLGEGSYNEQFF

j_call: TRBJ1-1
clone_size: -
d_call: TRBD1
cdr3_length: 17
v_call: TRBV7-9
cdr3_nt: TGTGCCAGCAGCTTAGGCCTCGGCAGGGGGGAGTATGATGAAGCTTTCTTT
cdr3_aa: CASSLGLGRGEYDEAFF

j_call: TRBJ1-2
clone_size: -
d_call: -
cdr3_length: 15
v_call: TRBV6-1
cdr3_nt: TGTGCCAGCAGTGAAGGGGCAGGGGCAACATATGGCTACACCTTC
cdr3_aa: CASSEGAGATYGYTF

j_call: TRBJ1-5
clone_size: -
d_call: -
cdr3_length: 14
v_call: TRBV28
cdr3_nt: TGTGCCAGCAGACCGGGACAAGTTAATCAGCCCCAGCATTTT
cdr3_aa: CASRPGQVNQPQHF

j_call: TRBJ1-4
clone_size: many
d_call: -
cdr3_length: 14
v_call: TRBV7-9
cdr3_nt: TGTGCCAGCAGCTTAGCGGTGGGGAGTGAAAAACTGTTTTTT
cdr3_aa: CASSLAVGSEKLFF

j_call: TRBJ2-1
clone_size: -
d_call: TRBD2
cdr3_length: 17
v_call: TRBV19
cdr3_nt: TGTGCCAGCCAGGGACTAGCGGGAGGGCCGTCCTACAATGAGCAGTTCTTC
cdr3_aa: CASQGLAGGPSYNEQFF

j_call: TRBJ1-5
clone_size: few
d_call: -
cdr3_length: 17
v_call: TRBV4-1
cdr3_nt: TGCGCCAGCAGCCTGGGGGGGACTTGGGAGGGCAATCAGCCCCAGCATTTT
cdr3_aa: CASSLGGTWEGNQPQHF

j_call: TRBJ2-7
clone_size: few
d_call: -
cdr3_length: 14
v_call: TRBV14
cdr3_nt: TGTGCCAGCAGCCAAGGAGTTTTCCCCTACGAGCAGTACTTC
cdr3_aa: CASSQGVFPYEQYF

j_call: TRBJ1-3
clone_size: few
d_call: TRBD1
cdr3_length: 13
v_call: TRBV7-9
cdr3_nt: TGTGCCAGCAGCTCGACAGGGGTAAACACCATATATTTT
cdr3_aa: CASSSTGVNTIYF

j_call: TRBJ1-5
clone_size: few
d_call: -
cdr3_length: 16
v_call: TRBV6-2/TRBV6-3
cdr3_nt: TGTGCCAGCAGCGGAACGGGGGGGCGTCGCAATCAGCCCCAGCATTTT
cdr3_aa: CASSGTGGRRNQPQHF

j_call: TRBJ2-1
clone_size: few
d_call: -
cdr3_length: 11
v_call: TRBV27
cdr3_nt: TGTGCCAGCAGTAATGGGGGGGAGCAGTTCTTC
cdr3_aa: CASSNGGEQFF

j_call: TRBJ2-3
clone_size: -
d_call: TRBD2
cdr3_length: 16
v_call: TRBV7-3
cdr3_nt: TGTGCCAGCAGCTTAAATGGCGGGGGTTCCCCAGATACGCAGTATTTT
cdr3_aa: CASSLNGGGSPDTQYF

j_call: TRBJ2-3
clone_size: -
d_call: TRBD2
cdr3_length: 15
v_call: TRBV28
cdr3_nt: TGTGCCAGCAGTGGGGCTAGCGGGCGCACAGATACGCAGTATTTT
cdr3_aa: CASSGASGRTDTQYF

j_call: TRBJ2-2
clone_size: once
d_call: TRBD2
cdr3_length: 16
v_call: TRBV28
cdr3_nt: TGTGCCAGCAGTTTTCCATCTAGCGGGGGGCCTTTCAGGCTGTTTTTT
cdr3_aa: CASSFPSSGGPFRLFF

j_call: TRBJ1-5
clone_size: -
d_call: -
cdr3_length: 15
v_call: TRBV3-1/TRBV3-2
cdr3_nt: TGTGCCAGCAGCCAAGATCAAACAGGATATCAGCCCCAGCATTTT
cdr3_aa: CASSQDQTGYQPQHF

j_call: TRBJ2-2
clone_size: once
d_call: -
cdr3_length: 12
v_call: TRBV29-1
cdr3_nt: TGCAGCGTTGAAGGAATCAGCGGGGAGCTGTTTTTT
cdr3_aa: CSVEGISGELFF

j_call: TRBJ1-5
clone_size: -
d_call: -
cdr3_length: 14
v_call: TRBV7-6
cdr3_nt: TGTGCCAGCAGCTTAGCGCAGGGCAATCAGCCCCAGCATTTT
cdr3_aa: CASSLAQGNQPQHF

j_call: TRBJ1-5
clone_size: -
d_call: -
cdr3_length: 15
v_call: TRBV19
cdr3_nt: TGTGCCAGTAGTATATTCCAGAATAGCAATCAGCCCCAGCATTTT
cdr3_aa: CASSIFQNSNQPQHF

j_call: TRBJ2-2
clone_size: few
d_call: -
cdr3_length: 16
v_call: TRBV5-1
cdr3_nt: TGCGCCAGCAGCATCTCGGTGGGGGCCCGGGCCGGGGAGCTGTTTTTT
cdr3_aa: CASSISVGARAGELFF

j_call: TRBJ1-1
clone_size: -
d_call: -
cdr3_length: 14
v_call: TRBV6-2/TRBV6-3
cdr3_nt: TGTGCCAGCAGTTACGGGCAGACGAACACTGAAGCTTTCTTT
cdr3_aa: CASSYGQTNTEAFF

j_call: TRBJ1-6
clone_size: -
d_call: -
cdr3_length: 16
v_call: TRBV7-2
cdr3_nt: TGTGCCAGCAGCTTAGGAAAGAGCTCCTATAATTCACCCCTCCACTTT
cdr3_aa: CASSLGKSSYNSPLHF

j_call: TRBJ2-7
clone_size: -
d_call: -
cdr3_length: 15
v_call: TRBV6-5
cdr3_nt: TGTGCCAGCAGTTACTATCGGACAGGAGGGTACGAGCAGTACTTC
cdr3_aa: CASSYYRTGGYEQYF

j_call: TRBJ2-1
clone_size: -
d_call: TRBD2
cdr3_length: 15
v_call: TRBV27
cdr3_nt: TGTGCCAGCAGTTTGACTAGCGGGAGAAACAATGAGCAGTTCTTC
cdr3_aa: CASSLTSGRNNEQFF

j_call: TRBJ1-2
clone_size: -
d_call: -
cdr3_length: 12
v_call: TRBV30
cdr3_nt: TGTGCCTGGCTCTCAGGGGTGCATGGCTACACCTTC
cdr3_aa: CAWLSGVHGYTF

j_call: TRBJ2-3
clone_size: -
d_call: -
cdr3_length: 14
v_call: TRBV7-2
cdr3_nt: TGTGCCAGCAGCCTTCACCTAGGCACAGATACGCAGTATTTT
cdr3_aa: CASSLHLGTDTQYF

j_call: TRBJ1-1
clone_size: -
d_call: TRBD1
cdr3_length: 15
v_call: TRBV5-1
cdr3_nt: TGCGCCAGCAGCTTGGAGGGGACAGGGGTTACTGAAGCTTTCTTT
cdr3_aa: CASSLEGTGVTEAFF

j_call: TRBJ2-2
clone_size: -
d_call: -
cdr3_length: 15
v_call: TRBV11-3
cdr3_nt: TGTGCCAGCAGCCCGGACGGGGGGAACACCGGGGAGCTGTTTTTT
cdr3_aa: CASSPDGGNTGELFF

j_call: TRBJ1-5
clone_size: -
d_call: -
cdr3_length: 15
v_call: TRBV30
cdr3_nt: TGTGCCTGGAGTTCAGGGTACGAGAGCAATCAGCCCCAGCATTTT
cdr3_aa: CAWSSGYESNQPQHF

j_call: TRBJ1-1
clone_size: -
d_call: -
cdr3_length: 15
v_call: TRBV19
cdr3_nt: TGTGCCAGTAGTATAGATAGGGGAACAGACCGCGAAGCTTTCTTT
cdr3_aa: CASSIDRGTDREAFF

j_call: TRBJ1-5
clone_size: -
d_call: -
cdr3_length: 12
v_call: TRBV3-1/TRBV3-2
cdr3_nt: TGTGCCAGCAGCCAAGGCGGACTTGCTGCGCATTTT
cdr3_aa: CASSQGGLAAHF

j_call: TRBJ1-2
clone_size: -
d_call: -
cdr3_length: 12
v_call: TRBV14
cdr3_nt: TGTGCCAGCAGCCAACTCTTCTATAGCTACACCTTC
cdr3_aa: CASSQLFYSYTF

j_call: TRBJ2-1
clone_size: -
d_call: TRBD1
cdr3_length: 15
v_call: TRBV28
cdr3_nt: TGTGCCAGCAGTTTTTCCGGGACAGGTTACAATGAGCAGTTCTTC
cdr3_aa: CASSFSGTGYNEQFF

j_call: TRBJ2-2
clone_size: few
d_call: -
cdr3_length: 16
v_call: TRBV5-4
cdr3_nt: TGTGCCAGCAGCGCGGAAGTGGGTACGAACACCGGGGAGCTGTTTTTT
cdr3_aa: CASSAEVGTNTGELFF

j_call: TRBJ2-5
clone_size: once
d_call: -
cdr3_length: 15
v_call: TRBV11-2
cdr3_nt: TGTGCCAGCAGCTTATCTCCCGGAGGAGTCGAGACCCAGTACTTC
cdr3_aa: CASSLSPGGVETQYF

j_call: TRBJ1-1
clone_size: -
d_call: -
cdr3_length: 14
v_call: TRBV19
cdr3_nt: TGTGCCAGTAGGGGAGGGGCTGTGGACACTGAAGCTTTCTTT
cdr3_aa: CASRGGAVDTEAFF

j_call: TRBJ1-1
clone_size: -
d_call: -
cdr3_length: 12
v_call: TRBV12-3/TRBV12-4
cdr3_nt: TGTGCCAGCAGACGTCCCCGGGGGGAAGCTTTCTTT
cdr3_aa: CASRRPRGEAFF

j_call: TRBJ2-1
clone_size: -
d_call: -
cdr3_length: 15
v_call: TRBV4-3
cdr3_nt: TGCGCCAGCAGCCCGTACTCGAGCTCCTACAATGAGCAGTTCTTC
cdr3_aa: CASSPYSSSYNEQFF

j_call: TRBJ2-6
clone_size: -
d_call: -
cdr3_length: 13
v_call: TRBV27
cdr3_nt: TGTGCCAGCACCCGCTCTGGGGCCAACGTCCTGACTTTC
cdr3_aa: CASTRSGANVLTF

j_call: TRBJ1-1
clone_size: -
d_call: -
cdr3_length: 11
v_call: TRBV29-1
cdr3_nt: TGCAGCGCCTCGGACACATCTGAAGCTTTCTTT
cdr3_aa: CSASDTSEAFF

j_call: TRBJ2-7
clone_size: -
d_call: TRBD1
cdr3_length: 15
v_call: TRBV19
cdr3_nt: TGTGCCAGTAGTATCCGGACAGGGGTGGCCTACGAGCAGTACTTC
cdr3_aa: CASSIRTGVAYEQYF

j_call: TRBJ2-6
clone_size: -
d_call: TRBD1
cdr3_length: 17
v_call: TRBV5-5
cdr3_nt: TGTGCCAGCAGCTGGGGGACAGGGGCCTCTGGGGCCAACGTCCTGACTTTC
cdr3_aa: CASSWGTGASGANVLTF

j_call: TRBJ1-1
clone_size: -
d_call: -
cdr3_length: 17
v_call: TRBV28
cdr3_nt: TGTGCCAGCAGTTCCGAAGGAGCCTATTTTATGAACACTGAAGCTTTCTTT
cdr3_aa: CASSSEGAYFMNTEAFF

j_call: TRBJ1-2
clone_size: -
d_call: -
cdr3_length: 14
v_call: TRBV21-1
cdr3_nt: TGTGCCAGCGTTTTGACAGCCCTTAACTATGGCTACACCTTC
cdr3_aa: CASVLTALNYGYTF

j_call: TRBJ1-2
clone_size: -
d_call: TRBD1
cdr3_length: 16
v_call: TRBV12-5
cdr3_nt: TGTGCTAGTGGTTTGCAAGGGACAGGGAGGTCGTGGGGCTACACCTTC
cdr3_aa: CASGLQGTGRSWGYTF

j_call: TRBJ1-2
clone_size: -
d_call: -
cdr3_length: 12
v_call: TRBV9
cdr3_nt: TGTGCCAGCAGCGACCAGGGGAATGGCTACACCTTC
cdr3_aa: CASSDQGNGYTF